Listed here is a single T cell receptor beta chain. The CDR3 is 15 amino acids. Unmatched junction bases numbered 6, after V lost 1 base and J lost 7 bases. Germline V gene data show CDR1 as SGHRS and CDR2 as YFSETQ. The data derive from a study of blood T cell repertoires in COVID-19. Whole-study context: Italy, Spain and the United States were the sources of the convalescent and acute COVID-19 samples. Sources were T cells, B-cell-depleted T cells, or PBMCs; the material itself was cDNA or gDNA.

Seattle researchers signed up patients amid active infection and tracked them longitudinally. Authors' processing steps: Counts of nucleated cells, estimated from reference gene primer amplification, were obtained. Libraries were prepared by immunoSEQ multiplex PCR; TCRdb keeps only in-frame clonotypes and omits some of them. V and J calls and clone size come straight from that table; D and trimming were deduced from the DNA. This repertoire shows about 410,000 clones, 89% found once; its top ten account for less than 2%. The clonotype comes from a woman in her thirties or forties with COVID-19, enrolled during active disease. The chain is built from TRBV5-1 and TRBJ2-1; 9 bases are shared with TRBD2. The sequenced material came from peripheral blood. The CDR3, as DNA: TGCGCCAGCAGCTTGCCTAGCGGGGCGGGTAATGAGCAGTTCTTC. It specifies CASSLPSGAGNEQFF. The full variable domain, completed using reference TRBV5-1 and TRBJ2-1, is KAGVTQTPRYLIKTRGQQVTLSCSPISGHRSVSWYQQTPGQGLQFLFEYFSETQRNKGNFPGRFSGRQFSNSRSEMNVSTLELGDSALYLCASSLPSGAGNEQFFGPGTRLTVL.